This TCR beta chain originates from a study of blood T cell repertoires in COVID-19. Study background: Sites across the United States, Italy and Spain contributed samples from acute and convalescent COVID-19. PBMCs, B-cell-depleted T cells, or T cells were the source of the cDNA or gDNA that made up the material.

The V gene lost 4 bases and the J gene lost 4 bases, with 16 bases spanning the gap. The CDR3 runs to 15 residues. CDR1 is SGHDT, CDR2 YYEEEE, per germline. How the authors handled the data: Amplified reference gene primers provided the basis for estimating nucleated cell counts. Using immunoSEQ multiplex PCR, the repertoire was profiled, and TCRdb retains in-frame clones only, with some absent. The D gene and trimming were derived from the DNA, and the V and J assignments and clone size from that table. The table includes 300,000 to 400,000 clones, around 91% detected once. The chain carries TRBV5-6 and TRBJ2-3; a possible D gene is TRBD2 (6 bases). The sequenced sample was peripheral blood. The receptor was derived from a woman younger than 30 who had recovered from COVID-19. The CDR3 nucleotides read TGTGCCAGCAGCCCTCGGGAGTCGTTCGCAGATACGCAGTATTTT. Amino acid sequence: CASSPRESFADTQYF.